This T cell receptor beta chain is drawn from a study of blood T cell repertoires in COVID-19. Study at large: The samples span acute and convalescent COVID-19 from the United States, Italy and Spain.

V lost 2 bases and J 5 bases, leaving 24 bases between the germline ends. Per germline, CDR1 LNHDA and CDR2 SQIVND (reference sequence). The CDR3 is 18 residues long. This clone was seen only a few times. Clinical history as reported by participants underpinned cohort assignment. Recovered status applied to Cohort 3 donors who had two consecutive negative PCRs. It also applied to those with clearance or with symptom resolution. This table comes from immunoSEQ multiplex PCR, and its TCRdb copy is limited to in-frame clones, with some not included. The top ten hold roughly 2% of the sample, which has around 240,000 clones, approximately 85% seen once.

This sequence joins TRBV19 and TRBJ1-1; D is uncertain. The sequenced material came from PBMCs or T cells enriched from blood (not recorded which). The TCR originated in a woman aged 45 to 65 who had recovered from COVID-19. Written as DNA, the CDR3 is TGTGCCAGTAGTATAAGGTCACGGGGTCTTCTGGTTGGGACTGAAGCTTTCTTT. Residues: CASSIRSRGLLVGTEAFF.